The rows below give T cell receptor beta chains drawn from one sample of a study of blood T cells in healthy people across ages. TCRdb analysed the 5' RACE reads with MiXCR anew, one entry per CDR3 protein. The sample carries about 810,000 distinct CDR3 sequences, 35% to 40% recorded once. The specimen sequenced was blood. All receptors come from a man aged 18 to 30 in good health. CDR3s include the opening cysteine and the closing phenylalanine or tryptophan. A D gene is named only where the DNA matches it firmly. Size is stated for part of the rows, as once, few or many counts, or as a class when the clone is expanded.

clone_size	d_call	cdr3_length	v_call	j_call	cdr3_aa	cdr3_nt
NA	NA	13	TRBV7-9	TRBJ2-7	CASNQRLRDEQYF	TGTGCCAGCAATCAACGTCTCAGGGACGAGCAGTACTTC
NA	NA	16	TRBV4-2	TRBJ2-3	CASSQEEGGGSDTQYF	TGTGCCAGCAGCCAAGAGGAGGGGGGCGGTTCAGATACGCAGTATTTT
many	NA	15	TRBV12-3/TRBV12-4	TRBJ2-4	CASSFGLLAKNIQYF	TGTGCCAGCAGTTTCGGGCTCCTAGCCAAAAACATTCAGTACTTC
NA	TRBD1	15	TRBV20-1	TRBJ1-1	CSAPRQGAVDTEAFF	TGCAGTGCTCCTCGACAGGGGGCAGTGGACACTGAAGCTTTCTTT
few	TRBD2	15	TRBV12-3/TRBV12-4	TRBJ2-1	CASIPSGGARNEQFF	TGTGCCAGCATTCCCAGCGGGGGGGCCCGGAATGAGCAGTTCTTC
NA	TRBD2	16	TRBV9	TRBJ2-3	CASSASGGQSTDTQYF	TGTGCCAGCAGCGCTAGCGGGGGGCAAAGCACAGATACGCAGTATTTT
few	NA	15	TRBV6-5	TRBJ2-5	CASSPTVGDQETQYF	TGTGCCAGCAGCCCCACCGTGGGCGATCAAGAGACCCAGTACTTC
NA	TRBD1	15	TRBV20-1	TRBJ2-5	CSARGLGQGKETQYF	TGCAGTGCTAGAGGGTTGGGACAGGGAAAAGAGACCCAGTACTTC
NA	NA	14	TRBV5-1	TRBJ2-4	CASANDATGDIQYF	TGCGCCAGTGCAAACGACGCCACCGGGGACATTCAGTACTTC
few	TRBD1	16	TRBV4-2	TRBJ1-1	CASSQDPGGADTEAFF	TGTGCCAGCAGCCAAGACCCAGGGGGCGCGGACACTGAAGCTTTCTTT
few	NA	10	TRBV30	TRBJ1-1	CAWKDTEAFF	TGTGCCTGGAAGGACACTGAAGCTTTCTTT
NA	TRBD1	17	TRBV10-3	TRBJ1-2	CAISESASGTGSYGYTF	TGTGCCATCAGTGAGTCAGCTTCCGGGACAGGGAGTTATGGCTACACCTTC
NA	TRBD2	18	TRBV6-5	TRBJ2-2	CASSSRLAGASRTGELFF	TGTGCCAGCAGTTCCAGACTAGCGGGGGCGTCAAGAACCGGGGAGCTGTTTTTT
many	NA	13	TRBV13	TRBJ1-2	CASSDGGGYGYTF	TGTGCCAGCAGTGACGGGGGCGGCTATGGCTACACCTTC
few	TRBD1	17	TRBV7-2	TRBJ2-1	CASSLVLAGGSYNEQFF	TGTGCCAGCAGCTTAGTCTTGGCAGGGGGCTCCTACAATGAGCAGTTCTTC
NA	TRBD1	17	TRBV20-1	TRBJ1-1	CSARDNIRTGLNTEAFF	TGCAGTGCTAGAGATAACATCAGGACAGGGCTGAACACTGAAGCTTTCTTT
many	TRBD2	16	TRBV20-1	TRBJ2-1	CSARDPSGGAYNEQFF	TGCAGTGCTAGAGATCCTAGCGGGGGGGCCTACAATGAGCAGTTCTTC
few	NA	13	TRBV27	TRBJ2-1	CASSPLDGGRQFF	TGTGCCAGCAGTCCCCTCGACGGGGGGCGGCAGTTCTTC
NA	TRBD1	16	TRBV5-1	TRBJ2-4	CASSLDRGVAKNIQYF	TGCGCCAGCAGCTTGGACAGGGGAGTAGCCAAAAACATTCAGTACTTC
NA	TRBD1	16	TRBV5-5	TRBJ2-1	CASSSWTGKTYNEQFF	TGTGCCAGCAGTTCGTGGACAGGGAAAACCTACAATGAGCAGTTCTTC
NA	NA	13	TRBV25-1	TRBJ1-1	CASRKGGYTEAFF	TGTGCCAGCAGGAAAGGGGGGTACACTGAAGCTTTCTTT
NA	NA	15	TRBV4-1	TRBJ1-1	CASSQVGLLNTEAFF	TGCGCCAGCAGCCAAGTGGGACTCCTGAACACTGAAGCTTTCTTT
few	NA	15	TRBV29-1	TRBJ2-3	CSALGRLRLTDTQYF	TGCAGCGCACTGGGACGGTTGAGACTCACAGATACGCAGTATTTT
NA	TRBD2	16	TRBV5-1	TRBJ2-1	CASSPTTSGGHNEQFF	TGCGCCAGCAGCCCAACGACTAGCGGGGGACACAATGAGCAGTTCTTC
NA	NA	15	TRBV5-1	TRBJ2-5	CAGSFGTTFDNEQYF	TGCGCCGGCAGCTTTGGGACAACCTTTGACAATGAGCAGTACTTC
few	NA	13	TRBV5-5	TRBJ1-5	CASSPEVAGPQHF	TGTGCCAGCAGCCCAGAGGTCGCAGGGCCCCAGCATTTT
NA	NA	14	TRBV20-1	TRBJ2-3	CSASRAGAADTQYF	TGCAGTGCCAGCCGGGCGGGGGCAGCAGATACGCAGTATTTT
few	NA	15	TRBV5-1	TRBJ1-5	CASSLGGDRNQPQHF	TGCGCCAGCAGCTTGGGCGGGGATCGCAATCAGCCCCAGCATTTT
NA	NA	15	TRBV10-3	TRBJ2-7	CAISESPGDYNEQYF	TGTGCCATCAGTGAGTCACCGGGAGACTACAATGAGCAGTACTTC